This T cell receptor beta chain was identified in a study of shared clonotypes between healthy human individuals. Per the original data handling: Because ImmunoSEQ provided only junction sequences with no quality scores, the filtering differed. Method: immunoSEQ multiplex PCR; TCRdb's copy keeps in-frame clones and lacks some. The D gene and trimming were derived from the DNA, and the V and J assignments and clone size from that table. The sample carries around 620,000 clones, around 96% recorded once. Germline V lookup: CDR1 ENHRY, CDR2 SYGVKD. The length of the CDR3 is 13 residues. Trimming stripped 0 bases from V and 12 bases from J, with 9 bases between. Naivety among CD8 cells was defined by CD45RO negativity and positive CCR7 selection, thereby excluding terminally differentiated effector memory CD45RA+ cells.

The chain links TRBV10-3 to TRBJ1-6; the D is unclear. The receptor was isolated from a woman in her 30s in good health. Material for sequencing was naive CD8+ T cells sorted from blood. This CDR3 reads CAISESMGQPLHF. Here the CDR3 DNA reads TGTGCCATCAGTGAGTCGATGGGCCAACCCCTCCACTTT.